What follows are 4 T cell receptor beta chains derived from one specimen sequenced in a study of somatic mutations in cytotoxic T cells in rheumatoid arthritis. Clones were sequenced by immunoSEQ multiplex PCR, and TCRdb holds only the in-frame ones, with some missing. The sample records roughly 17,000 clones, about 85% being singletons. Sequenced sample: CD8+ T cells sorted from blood. These TCRs come from a middle-aged woman with rheumatoid arthritis.

This rearrangement joins TRBV6-5 to TRBJ1-4; TRBD1 matches 9 bases. Trimming removed 4 bases from V and 5 bases from J; junction bases left unmatched: 8. Germline V gives CDR1 MNHEY, CDR2 SVGAGI. The CDR3 consists of 16 residues. Here the CDR3 DNA reads TGTGCCAGCAGTTCGAAATCCGGGACAGGGAATGAAAAACTGTTTTTT. This codes for CASSSKSGTGNEKLFF.

The V call is TRBV28, the J call TRBJ2-1, with TRBD2 identical over 13 bases. Trimming took 7 bases from V and 8 from J; bases not matched to a gene: 8. CDR3 length equals 15 residues. Germline loops: CDR1 MDHEN, CDR2 SYDVKM. For the CDR3, the DNA is TGTGCCAGCAAGCTAACTAGCGGGAGGGGGTATGAGCAGTTCTTC. Protein: CASKLTSGRGYEQFF. The full variable domain, rest sourced from reference TRBV28 and TRBJ2-1, is DVKVTQSSRYLVKRTGEKVFLECVQDMDHENMFWYRQDPGLGLRLIYFSYDVKMKEKGDIPEGYSVSREKKERFSLILESASTNQTSMYLCASKLTSGRGYEQFFGPGTRLTVL.

The J gene is TRBJ2-5, the V gene TRBV6-6, with 10 bases that match TRBD2. There are 16 residues in the CDR3. The V gene's germline CDR1 is MNHNY and CDR2 SVGAGI (reference sequence). Trimming at V came to 7 bases and at J to 5 bases, leaving 13 bases not matched to a gene. This CDR3 reads CASIVSGGARGETQYF. CDR3 in DNA: TGTGCCAGCATAGTAAGCGGGGGGGCCCGAGGGGAGACCCAGTACTTC.

This chain joins TRBV5-6 and TRBJ2-7; possibly TRBD1 for D (5 bases). Trimming took off 5 bases at V and 5 bases at J, with 23 bases between the two ends. Germline V gives CDR1 SGHDT, CDR2 YYEEEE. CDR3 size: 16 residues. CDR3 protein: CASSPSWAGSEDEQYF. The CDR3 DNA reads as TGTGCCAGCAGTCCCAGTTGGGCAGGGTCAGAGGACGAGCAGTACTTC.